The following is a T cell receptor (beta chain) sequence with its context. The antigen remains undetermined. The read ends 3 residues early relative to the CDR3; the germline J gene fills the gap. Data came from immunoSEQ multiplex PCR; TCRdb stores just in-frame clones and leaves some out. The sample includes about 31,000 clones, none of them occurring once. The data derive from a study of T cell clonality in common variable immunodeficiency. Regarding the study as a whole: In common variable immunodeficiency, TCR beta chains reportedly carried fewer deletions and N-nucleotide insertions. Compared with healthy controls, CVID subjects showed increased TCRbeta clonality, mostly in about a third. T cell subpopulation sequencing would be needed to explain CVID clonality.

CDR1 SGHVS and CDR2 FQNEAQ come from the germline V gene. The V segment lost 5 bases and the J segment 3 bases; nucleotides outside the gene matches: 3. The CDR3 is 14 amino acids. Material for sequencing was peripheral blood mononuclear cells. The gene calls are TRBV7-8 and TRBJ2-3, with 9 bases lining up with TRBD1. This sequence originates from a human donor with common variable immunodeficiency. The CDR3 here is CASSLDRGTDTQYF. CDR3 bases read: TGTGCCAGCAGCCTAGACAGGGGGACAGATACG.